This is a list of T cell receptor beta chains from one sample in a study of blood T cell repertoires in COVID-19. The protocol was immunoSEQ multiplex PCR, while the TCRdb copy is restricted to in-frame clones and leaves out a portion. This sample has fewer than 200,000 clones, with about 76% found just once. Sequenced input: peripheral blood. These receptor sequences come from a woman aged 45-65 years with active or convalescent COVID-19. The CDR3 runs from the conserved cysteine through the conserved F or W. A D gene is named only where the DNA matches it firmly. Clone size is stated in some rows and not others, as once, few, many or a class when expanded.

TRBJ1-2	.	TRBV4-2	.	CASSQELTVRPNYGYTF	TGTGCCAGCAGCCAAGAGTTGACAGTACGCCCTAACTATGGCTACACCTTC
TRBJ1-1	TRBD1	TRBV6-2/TRBV6-3	.	CASSYPFGTGVIFGEAFF	TGTGCCAGCAGTTATCCGTTCGGGACAGGGGTAATCTTCGGCGAAGCTTTCTTT
TRBJ1-2	.	TRBV30	.	CAWDPANGYTF	TGTGCCTGGGACCCCGCGAATGGCTACACCTTC
TRBJ1-2	TRBD1	TRBV7-2	.	CASSLTAGQGADGYTF	TGTGCCAGCAGCTTAACGGCTGGGCAGGGGGCTGATGGCTACACCTTC
TRBJ1-1	TRBD1	TRBV19	.	CASSLNRGNTEAFF	TGTGCCAGTAGTCTAAACAGGGGGAACACTGAAGCTTTCTTT
TRBJ2-1	.	TRBV9	.	CASNLDGGGSYNEQFF	TGTGCCAGCAACCTAGACGGCGGAGGCTCCTACAATGAGCAGTTCTTC
TRBJ2-5	.	TRBV7-2	.	CASSPQAPAVETQYF	TGTGCCAGCAGTCCCCAAGCGCCAGCCGTGGAGACCCAGTACTTC
TRBJ1-6	TRBD1	TRBV19	.	CASSIAGGYYNSPLHF	TGTGCCAGTAGTATTGCAGGGGGATATTATAATTCACCCCTCCACTTT
TRBJ2-1	.	TRBV29-1	.	CSVDPPTAYSYNEQFF	TGCAGCGTTGACCCCCCGACAGCGTACTCCTACAATGAGCAGTTCTTC
TRBJ2-7	.	TRBV21-1	.	CASSKGAGGSYEQYF	TGTGCCAGCAGCAAAGGGGCGGGGGGCTCCTACGAGCAGTACTTC
TRBJ2-1	TRBD2	TRBV6-1	.	CASSEATSGSYNEQFF	TGTGCCAGCAGTGAAGCCACTAGCGGGAGCTACAATGAGCAGTTCTTC
TRBJ1-2	TRBD1	TRBV19	.	CASSTGGESVGGYTF	TGTGCCAGTAGTACAGGGGGCGAATCGGTCGGTGGCTACACCTTC
TRBJ2-6	.	TRBV5-1	.	CASSLGTGANVLTF	TGCGCCAGCAGCTTGGGGACAGGGGCCAACGTCCTGACTTTC
TRBJ2-1	TRBD2	TRBV28	few	CASSRPGLADYNEQFF	TGTGCCAGCAGCCGACCCGGACTAGCGGATTACAATGAGCAGTTCTTC
TRBJ2-3	TRBD1	TRBV15	.	CATSRDRGPADTQYF	TGTGCCACCAGCAGAGATAGGGGGCCAGCAGATACGCAGTATTTT
TRBJ2-5	.	TRBV9	.	CASSVDGLGGQETQYF	TGTGCCAGCAGCGTAGACGGGCTGGGGGGCCAAGAGACCCAGTACTTC
TRBJ1-4	.	TRBV19	.	CATKGETNEKLFF	TGTGCCACTAAGGGGGAGACTAATGAAAAACTGTTTTTT
TRBJ1-2	.	TRBV7-2	few	CASSLAQQNYGYTF	TGTGCCAGCAGCTTAGCGCAACAGAACTATGGCTACACCTTC
TRBJ1-1	.	TRBV5-4	once	CASSFPEGNTEAFF	TGTGCCAGCAGCTTCCCGGAGGGAAACACTGAAGCTTTCTTT
TRBJ1-1	TRBD1	TRBV25-1	.	CASSEGTANTEAFF	TGTGCCAGCAGTGAAGGGACAGCCAACACTGAAGCTTTCTTT
TRBJ2-1	TRBD2	TRBV29-1	.	CSVPPLAGGNNEQFF	TGCAGCGTACCCCCGCTAGCGGGAGGAAACAATGAGCAGTTCTTC
TRBJ1-2	.	TRBV18	.	CASSPPDRNYGYTF	TGTGCCAGCTCACCACCTGACAGAAACTATGGCTACACCTTC
TRBJ2-3	TRBD2	TRBV30	few	CAWGMGGRTDTQYF	TGTGCCTGGGGGATGGGGGGGAGGACAGATACGCAGTATTTT
TRBJ1-5	.	TRBV6-1	once	CASSEGTVLEPQHF	TGTGCCAGCAGTGAAGGGACAGTCCTTGAGCCCCAGCATTTT
TRBJ2-1	TRBD2	TRBV19	.	CASSIDRAGVDEQFF	TGTGCCAGTAGTATAGATCGAGCGGGAGTAGACGAGCAGTTCTTC
TRBJ1-5	.	TRBV10-3	.	CAISESWSDQPQHF	TGTGCCATCAGTGAGTCGTGGAGCGATCAGCCCCAGCATTTT
TRBJ2-7	.	TRBV6-5	.	CASTPQAGLVQYF	TGTGCCAGCACCCCCCAAGCAGGGTTGGTGCAGTACTTC
TRBJ2-2	.	TRBV5-1	few	CASSLDFSGELFF	TGCGCCAGCAGCTTGGACTTTTCCGGGGAGCTGTTTTTT
TRBJ1-4	.	TRBV9	.	CASSVAPGLNEKLFF	TGTGCCAGCAGCGTAGCGCCAGGGCTGAATGAAAAACTGTTTTTT
TRBJ1-6	TRBD1	TRBV5-3	.	CARSPTGGVNISPLHF	TGTGCCAGAAGCCCCACAGGGGGCGTTAATATTTCACCCCTCCACTTT
TRBJ1-1	.	TRBV19	once	CASNTRRGLNTEAFF	TGTGCCAGTAACACCCGAAGGGGGTTGAACACTGAAGCTTTCTTT
TRBJ2-2	.	TRBV12-2	.	CASRLVVVGLAGYTGELFF	TGTGCAAGTCGCTTAGTTGTCGTAGGACTAGCGGGTTACACCGGGGAGCTGTTTTTT
TRBJ1-1	.	TRBV7-2	.	CASSHTEGTEAFF	TGTGCCAGCAGCCATACAGAGGGCACTGAAGCTTTCTTT
TRBJ2-7	TRBD1	TRBV7-9	.	CASSPDWTGAYEQYF	TGTGCCAGCAGCCCTGACTGGACAGGAGCCTACGAGCAGTACTTC
TRBJ2-1	TRBD2	TRBV19	.	CASSSPRTSGGAGEQFF	TGTGCCAGTAGTTCCCCTCGGACTAGCGGGGGGGCAGGTGAGCAGTTCTTC
TRBJ1-2	TRBD1	TRBV6-5	once	CASTASGGLYGYTF	TGTGCCAGCACCGCATCAGGGGGCCTCTATGGCTACACCTTC
TRBJ1-6	.	TRBV20-1	.	CSASSPPQGYGSPLHF	TGCAGTGCTAGTAGCCCGCCTCAGGGGTACGGTTCACCCCTCCACTTT
TRBJ1-2	TRBD1	TRBV9	.	CASSISGQGWSGYTF	TGTGCCAGCAGTATTTCTGGACAGGGGTGGAGTGGCTACACCTTC
TRBJ1-3	.	TRBV10-3	.	CAISELGGTGGNTIYF	TGTGCCATCAGTGAGTTGGGGGGGACTGGAGGAAACACCATATATTTT